This T cell receptor beta chain is from a study of CD8+ T cells in alopecia areata. General study findings and limits: Having just one nonresponder leaves the connection between baseline CD8+ expansion and response unresolved.

The CDR3 totals 13 residues. V lost 7 bases and J lost 5, with 14 bases in between. Germline-derived CDR1 and CDR2 are SNHLY and FYNNEI. As the sequencing template, cDNA was produced by extracting RNA and reverse transcribing it. Clones were read by immunoSEQ multiplex PCR, and TCRdb kept only the in-frame ones, dropping some. The table records fewer than 250,000 clones, under 70% of them present only once. Concerning this clone: Its antigen is unidentified.

Treatment: oral pan-JAK inhibitor, 5-10 mg twice daily. Sample: CD4+ T cells sorted from blood, taken at week 4, from a patient treated with tofacitinib. V gene TRBV2 combines with J gene TRBJ1-1, with D tentatively TRBD1 (5 bases). This receptor was identified in a human donor with alopecia areata. CDR3: CASNRGLGTEAFF. CDR3 nucleotide sequence: TGTGCCAGCAATAGGGGTCTGGGGACTGAAGCTTTCTTT.